The 24 T cell receptor beta chains below were found in one sample sequenced in a study of blood T cell repertoires in COVID-19. The assay was immunoSEQ multiplex PCR, and TCRdb's table has in-frame clones only and misses some. The top ten clones hold less than 3.5% of a sample with around 300,000 clones, roughly 90% of them seen once. The sample consisted of peripheral blood. These TCRs come from a woman aged 25 to 45 with COVID-19, enrolled during active disease.

CDR3 DNA sequence: TGTGCCAGTAGTATACAACAGGGCGCTGAAGCTTTCTTT. Protein sequence: CASSIQQGAEAFF. The V and J genes are TRBV19 and TRBJ1-1; D possibly corresponds to TRBD1 (6 bases). This CDR3 has 13 residues. Germline V CDR1 and CDR2: LNHDA, SQIVND (reference sequence). The V end lost 2 bases, the J end lost 6 bases, and 10 bases lay between the germline ends.

This chain links TRBV24-1 with TRBJ2-2; D may be TRBD1 (5 bases). The CDR3 is 14 residues long. Trimming removed 5 bases from V and 4 bases from J, with 10 bases in between. CDR1 KGHDR and CDR2 SFDVKD come from the germline V gene. The CDR3 sequence: CATSVRGITGELFF. For the CDR3, the DNA is TGTGCCACCAGTGTTAGGGGTATCACCGGGGAGCTGTTTTTT.

This sequence joins TRBV7-9 and TRBJ1-2; TRBD1 matches at 9 bases. V was clipped by 2 bases and J by 5 bases; unmatched bases: 6. Germline V gene lookup returns CDR1 SEHNR and CDR2 FQNEAQ (reference sequence). The CDR3 sequence is 15 residues long. The CDR3 DNA sequence: TGTGCCAGCAGCTTACCGGGACAGGGACTATATGGCTACACCTTC. Translated, it gives CASSLPGQGLYGYTF.

The rearrangement links TRBV7-9 to TRBJ2-5, with 8 positions matching TRBD1. Trimming removed 0 bases from V and 3 bases from J; junction bases left unmatched: 3. Germline V gives CDR1 SEHNR, CDR2 FQNEAQ (reference sequence). This CDR3 contains 15 residues. As DNA, the CDR3 is TGTGCCAGCAGCTTAGCGGGACAGGTGAAAGAGACCCAGTACTTC. It yields the protein CASSLAGQVKETQYF.

This clone showed up just once. The V gene is TRBV10-2, the J gene TRBJ2-3, with unresolved D. Germline V gene sequence: CDR1 WSHSY, CDR2 SAAADI. V lost 6 bases to trimming and J lost 4 bases, with 8 bases between them. CDR3 length equals 12 residues. CDR3 residues: CASSQQADTQYF. The CDR3 coding sequence is TGCGCCAGCAGCCAGCAGGCAGATACGCAGTATTTT.

The gene calls are TRBV9 and TRBJ1-1; possibly TRBD1 for D (6 bases). CDR1 and CDR2 (germline): SGDLS, YYNGEE. Trimming took off 0 bases at V and 1 base at J, with 13 bases between the two ends. This CDR3 spans 16 amino acids. CDR3 nucleotides: TGTGCCAGCAGCGTAGTAAGAGCAGGGGCGAACACTGAAGCTTTCTTT. This encodes CASSVVRAGANTEAFF. Full variable domain (outside the CDR3, taken from reference TRBV9 and TRBJ1-1): DSGVTQTPKHLITATGQRVTLRCSPRSGDLSVYWYQQSLDQGLQFLIQYYNGEERAKGNILERFSAQQFPDLHSELNLSSLELGDSALYFCASSVVRAGANTEAFFGQGTRLTVV.

This sequence joins TRBV19 and TRBJ1-2; weak D call: TRBD1 (5 bases). V shed 5 bases and J shed 4 bases, with 17 bases lying between them. The CDR3 runs 15 residues. Germline V CDR1 and CDR2: LNHDA, SQIVND (reference sequence). The CDR3 DNA reads TGTGCCAGTAGTCGGGACTTCCCCCGAGGCTATGGCTACACCTTC. The encoded protein is CASSRDFPRGYGYTF.

As concerns this clone: The sample has other DNA sequences that encode this CDR3 too. J is TRBJ2-3 and V is TRBV5-1; 8 bases are a match to TRBD1. The length of the CDR3 is 14 residues. V trimming: 4 bases; J trimming: 3 bases; junction bases outside the gene matches: 4. CDR1 is SGHRS and CDR2 is YFSETQ in the germline V gene. The CDR3 reads CASSTGQGTDTQYF. The DNA for the CDR3 is TGCGCCAGCAGCACCGGACAGGGAACAGATACGCAGTATTTT.

The V call is TRBV5-6, the J call TRBJ1-4, with 8 bases fitting TRBD1. The CDR3 sequence is 15 residues long. Germline V gene data show CDR1 as SGHDT and CDR2 as YYEEEE. After removal of 4 bases from V and 4 bases from J, the junction contained 6 bases not matched to a gene. Here the CDR3 DNA reads TGTGCCAGCAGCATCGACAGGGGCAATAATGAAAAACTGTTTTTT. Translation gives CASSIDRGNNEKLFF. Looking up the rest from reference TRBV5-6 and TRBJ1-4 gives the full variable domain: DAGVTQSPTHLIKTRGQQVTLRCSPKSGHDTVSWYQQALGQGPQFIFQYYEEEERQRGNFPDRFSGHQFPNYSSELNVNALLLGDSALYLCASSIDRGNNEKLFFGSGTQLSVL.

The chain uses TRBV28 and TRBJ1-1; D remains unclear. Trimming pared 8 bases from V and 0 bases from J, leaving 13 bases between. Germline CDR1 reads MDHEN; CDR2 reads SYDVKM. This CDR3 is built from 14 residues. The CDR3 protein is CASCLENMNTEAFF. The CDR3 DNA is TGTGCCAGCTGCCTGGAGAACATGAACACTGAAGCTTTCTTT.

J is TRBJ1-6 and V is TRBV19, with D hard to call. V was clipped by 3 bases and J by 7 bases, with 13 bases between them. CDR3 size: 15 residues. Germline loops: CDR1 LNHDA, CDR2 SQIVND (reference sequence). The DNA of the CDR3 is TGTGCCAGTAGTATTCGGGGAAGTGTGAATTCACCCCTCCACTTT. As protein: CASSIRGSVNSPLHF. The whole variable domain, remainder taken from reference TRBV19 and TRBJ1-6, is DGGITQSPKYLFRKEGQNVTLSCEQNLNHDAMYWYRQDPGQGLRLIYYSQIVNDFQKGDIAEGYSVSREKKESFPLTVTSAQKNPTAFYLCASSIRGSVNSPLHFGNGTRLTVT.

The rearrangement links TRBV5-1 to TRBJ1-1, with D tentatively TRBD1 (6 bases). The CDR3 covers 14 residues. CDR1 is SGHRS and CDR2 is YFSETQ in the germline V gene. Trimming left V 6 bases short and J 2 bases short, with 14 bases between. The CDR3 loop reads CASTRDNGNTEAFF. CDR3 coding DNA: TGCGCCAGCACCCGGGACAATGGAAACACTGAAGCTTTCTTT.

V and J are TRBV6-4 and TRBJ1-2; possibly TRBD1 for D (6 bases). The CDR3 is 18 amino acids. Deletions cut 10 bases from V and 2 bases from J, with 29 bases between. Per germline, CDR1 MRHNA and CDR2 SNTAGT. The CDR3 DNA is TGTGCCATCCTCGAGGGGGTAAAGCGTCCTGGTCGGAACTATGGCTACACCTTC. It yields the protein CAILEGVKRPGRNYGYTF.

The V gene is TRBV19, the J gene TRBJ2-2; 7 positions agree with TRBD2. Germline V gene lookup returns CDR1 LNHDA and CDR2 SQIVND (reference sequence). There are 15 residues in the CDR3. V lost 2 bases to trimming and J lost 5 bases; unmatched junction nucleotides: 5. CDR3 loop: CASSISAGETGELFF. As DNA, the CDR3 is TGTGCCAGTAGTATATCGGCGGGGGAGACCGGGGAGCTGTTTTTT. Looking up the rest from reference TRBV19 and TRBJ2-2 gives the full variable domain: DGGITQSPKYLFRKEGQNVTLSCEQNLNHDAMYWYRQDPGQGLRLIYYSQIVNDFQKGDIAEGYSVSREKKESFPLTVTSAQKNPTAFYLCASSISAGETGELFFGEGSRLTVL.

Here the CDR3 reads CASSRATGSPLHF. In DNA form, the CDR3 reads TGTGCCAGCAGTCGAGCGACAGGTTCACCCCTCCACTTT. J is TRBJ1-6 and V is TRBV27; TRBD1 is a possible D gene (6 bases). CDR1 is MNHEY, CDR2 SMNVEV, per germline (reference sequence). V was pared by 5 bases and J by 9 bases, with 11 bases between. The CDR3 length is 13 residues.

CDR3 DNA sequence: TGTGCCAGCAGTTCCACCCACCGTATGGGCAGGGCGAACACTGAAGCTTTCTTT. Amino acid sequence: CASSSTHRMGRANTEAFF. J is TRBJ1-1 and V is TRBV28; D possibly corresponds to TRBD1 (5 bases). Germline values: CDR1 MDHEN, CDR2 SYDVKM. The CDR3 contains 18 residues. Trimming shortened V by 4 bases and J by 1 base, and 22 bases separated the two germline ends.

The chain couples TRBV3-1 (or the pseudogene TRBV3-2) to TRBJ1-5; D is uncertain. Per the germline V gene, CDR1 is LGHDT and CDR2 is YNNKEL (reference sequence). Trimming took 0 bases from V and 0 from J, leaving 3 bases between them. The CDR3 extends over 14 amino acids. The CDR3 DNA reads TGTGCCAGCAGCCAAGATCTTAGCAATCAGCCCCAGCATTTT. Residues: CASSQDLSNQPQHF.

The chain employs TRBV10-1 and TRBJ2-1, with D tentatively TRBD2 (6 bases). There are 14 residues in the CDR3. Germline CDR1 is WNHNN and CDR2 is SYGVQD (reference sequence). V lost 0 bases, J lost 7 bases, and 10 bases lay in between. Here the CDR3 reads CASSESVAGNEQFF. The DNA of the CDR3 is TGCGCCAGCAGTGAGTCGGTGGCGGGAAATGAGCAGTTCTTC.

The chain employs TRBV27 and TRBJ1-1, with 10 bases identical to TRBD1. The V gene's germline CDR1 is MNHEY and CDR2 SMNVEV (reference sequence). This CDR3 region has 15 residues. Trimming cost V 4 bases and J 4 bases; bases outside gene matches: 6. CDR3 residues: CASSYDRGLVTEAFF. The CDR3, as DNA: TGTGCCAGCAGTTACGACAGGGGGCTGGTCACTGAAGCTTTCTTT.

The chain employs TRBV19 and TRBJ2-3; 11 nucleotides line up with TRBD1. Germline V lookup: CDR1 LNHDA, CDR2 SQIVND (reference sequence). J lost 4 bases, V lost 5 bases, and 2 bases had no gene match. The CDR3 totals 14 residues. The CDR3 loop reads CASSRDRGSDTQYF. CDR3 coding DNA: TGTGCCAGTAGTCGGGACAGGGGGTCAGATACGCAGTATTTT.

The genes are TRBV9 and TRBJ1-1; D gene ambiguous. Germline assignment: CDR1 SGDLS and CDR2 YYNGEE. The V and J ends lost 0 bases and 6 bases respectively, with 15 bases between them. The CDR3 runs to 15 residues. As DNA, the CDR3 is TGTGCCAGCAGCGTAGATCCAGGTAATGTGCCTGAAGCTTTCTTT. Its translation is CASSVDPGNVPEAFF.

The genes are TRBV25-1 and TRBJ2-3, with 8 bases that match TRBD1. V trimming: 7 bases; J trimming: 5 bases; junction bases outside the gene matches: 8. Per germline, CDR1 MGHDK and CDR2 SYGVNS. The CDR3 is 14 amino acids. CDR3 coding DNA: TGTGCCAGCACTGACAGGGGACAGTTAGATACGCAGTATTTT. This sequence encodes CASTDRGQLDTQYF.

This chain uses TRBV19 with TRBJ1-1, with 8 bases matching TRBD1. Germline V gene data show CDR1 as LNHDA and CDR2 as SQIVND (reference sequence). The CDR3 totals 17 residues. With 1 base clipped from V and 1 base from J, the junction kept 8 bases outside the gene matches. CDR3 DNA: TGTGCCAGTAGTATAGTTCCGACAGGGGTAAGGAACACTGAAGCTTTCTTT. It yields the protein CASSIVPTGVRNTEAFF.

This clone showed up just a few times. This chain uses TRBV5-5 with TRBJ1-5, with 10 bases fitting TRBD1. The germline V gene encodes CDR1 SGHKS and CDR2 YYEKEE (reference sequence). The CDR3 is 16 amino acids. J gave up 8 bases and V 4 bases, and 12 bases lay outside the gene matches. The CDR3 bases are TGTGCCAGCAGCCGTAGACCGGGACAGGGGACGGAGCCCCAGCATTTT. Residues: CASSRRPGQGTEPQHF.